This T cell receptor beta chain was recovered during a study of shared clonotypes between healthy human individuals. CDR1 SQVTM and CDR2 ANQGSEA come from the germline V gene. The CDR3 covers 14 residues. J gave up 1 base and V 6 bases, and 9 bases lay outside the gene matches. Here immunoSEQ multiplex PCR was the method, and the copy in TCRdb shows in-frame clones only, minus some. The profile shows approximately 2,300,000 clones, roughly 90% of them singletons. Sequences were obtained from naive CD4+ T cells from PBMCs. Subset indicated: CD45RA+ positively selected. The receptor's source is a man between 18 and 29 years old in good health. Some clones in this sample may be carry-over from other donors' samples. The chain joins TRBV29-1 to TRBJ2-7; TRBD2 matches at 7 bases. The CDR3 nucleotides are TGCAGCGTCCGCACTAGCGTGAGTTCCTACGAGCAGTACTTC. Translating it yields CSVRTSVSSYEQYF.